These T cell receptor beta chains were read from a single sample in a study of blood T cells in healthy people across ages. TCRdb re-derived calls from the 5' RACE reads in MiXCR, one entry per CDR3 protein. Of over 1,300,000 distinct CDR3 sequences detected, approximately 59% appear once; the ten largest clones hold approximately 7%. Sequencing was performed on blood. These receptors were obtained from a man in his late teens or twenties in good health. The CDR3 runs from the conserved cysteine through the conserved F or W. Each record gives: D gene, clone size, V gene, J gene, CDR3 DNA, CDR3 protein. A D gene is named only where the DNA matches it firmly. Where a row states a size, it is once, few, many or the class of an expanded clone; other rows omit it.

>-|-|TRBV29-1|TRBJ2-5
TGCAGCGTTGAAACAGATGGGATGGAGACCCAGTACTTC
CSVETDGMETQYF
>-|-|TRBV4-2|TRBJ1-4
TGTGCCAGCAGCCAACGTGCGGGGGGGGGAATTGAAAAACTGTTTTTT
CASSQRAGGGIEKLFF
>TRBD2|-|TRBV6-5|TRBJ2-7
TGTGCCAGCAGTTCGGGGGCTAGCCGGGGGGGCTACGAGCAGTACTTC
CASSSGASRGGYEQYF
>-|-|TRBV11-2|TRBJ2-1
TGTGCCAGCAGCCCCCCCGGCGGGACCAACCCCTACAATGAGCAGTTCTTC
CASSPPGGTNPYNEQFF
>TRBD2|-|TRBV4-2|TRBJ2-7
TGTGCCAGCAGCCAAGAGTCGGCTAGCGGGTTCGGAAGAGAGCAGTACTTC
CASSQESASGFGREQYF
>TRBD1|few|TRBV30|TRBJ2-7
TGTGCCTGGTCGACAGGGTACGAGCAGTACTTC
CAWSTGYEQYF
>-|-|TRBV6-5|TRBJ1-6
TGTGCCAGCAGTTTAGCAGAGAAGGATTCACCCCTCCACTTT
CASSLAEKDSPLHF
>TRBD2|-|TRBV30|TRBJ2-1
TGTGCCTTCCCCCCTAGCGGGAACAATGAGCAGTTCTTC
CAFPPSGNNEQFF
>TRBD2|few|TRBV7-2|TRBJ2-1
TGTGCCAGCAGCGAAACTAGCGGGAGTAATGAGCAGTTCTTC
CASSETSGSNEQFF
>-|few|TRBV7-7|TRBJ2-7
TGTGCTAGCAGCCCCGGGATTACTATCGAGCAGTACTTC
CASSPGITIEQYF
>-|-|TRBV11-1|TRBJ1-1
TGTGCCAGCAGCTTAGGACAGGCGATTGAAGCTTTCTTT
CASSLGQAIEAFF
>-|-|TRBV6-5|TRBJ2-4
TGTGCCAGCAGTTACTCGAGACAGGCTGACTACAAGCAGTACTTC
CASSYSRQADYKQYF
>-|-|TRBV6-5|TRBJ2-7
TGTGCCAGCAGTCCAGGGGCCACGGACTACGAGCAGTACTTC
CASSPGATDYEQYF
>-|-|TRBV4-3|TRBJ2-3
TGCGCCAGCAGCCAAGAATTTTACACCACAGATACGCAGTATTTT
CASSQEFYTTDTQYF
>-|-|TRBV6-5|TRBJ2-1
TGTGCCAGCAGAACCGCCGGGGATGAGCAGTTCTTC
CASRTAGDEQFF
>-|-|TRBV14|TRBJ2-7
TGTGCCAGCAGCCAGTTCCAGCTCGGGGACGAGCAGTACTTC
CASSQFQLGDEQYF
>-|-|TRBV6-2/TRBV6-3|TRBJ1-5
TGTGCCAGCAGTTACCAGGGGTATCAGCCCCAGCATTTT
CASSYQGYQPQHF
>-|-|TRBV28|TRBJ1-5
TGTGCCAGCAGTTTGGCGGGGGGCATTCAGCCCCAGCATTTT
CASSLAGGIQPQHF
>TRBD1|-|TRBV20-1|TRBJ2-1
TGCAGTGCTAGAGAGTGGACAGGGGATCACAATGAGCAGTTCTTC
CSAREWTGDHNEQFF
>TRBD1|-|TRBV20-1|TRBJ2-7
TGCAGTGCTAGAGTTCCCCATCAAGGGGGCCGCTACGAGCAGTACTTC
CSARVPHQGGRYEQYF
>TRBD1|few|TRBV20-1|TRBJ2-7
TGCAGTGCTAGCCAAGACAGGGTTGGGCCCGAATCCTACGAGCAGTACTTC
CSASQDRVGPESYEQYF